This T cell receptor (beta chain) came from a study of early T cells in non-severe SARS-CoV-2 infection. About the study: RNA in bulk from unsorted whole blood was sequenced, and chains were unpaired.

This CDR3 is built from 17 residues. The V end lost 3 bases, the J end lost 1 base, and 16 bases lay between the germline ends. The germline V gene has CDR1 MNHEY and CDR2 SVGAGI. This clonotype was recorded at least ten times. Its antigen is unidentified. Attachment of unique molecular identifiers was made to individual cDNA molecules. One entry per CDR3 protein results from TCRdb running MiXCR on the 5' RACE reads. The repertoire holds around 84,000 distinct CDR3 sequences, with 14% as singletons. Study-level points and caveats: Reliance on VDJdb matching favored anti-spike CD8 responses; private and CD4 specificities were missed.

This TCR was sampled from an adult who was a healthcare worker with PCR-confirmed SARS-CoV-2 infection or an uninfected control (not recorded which). J is TRBJ1-3 and V is TRBV6-5; a weak D match, TRBD1 (6 bases). Material for sequencing was whole blood. The CDR3 DNA is TGTGCCAGCAGTTATGTTTTTGGGGGCAGGTCTGGAAACACCATATATTTT. The encoded protein is CASSYVFGGRSGNTIYF.